The sequence of this T cell receptor beta chain was determined in a study of regulatory T cells in long-lasting Graves disease. The CDR3 length is 13 residues. V dropped 7 bases and J dropped 6 bases, with 13 bases sitting between them. This clonotype was seen many times. Its cognate antigen is unknown. General study points: Accuracy was possibly reduced by small sample size. The persistent group shared 3,000 or so public clonotypes, more than the roughly 990 shared by new patients.

Time point of the sample: newly diagnosed GD, antithyroid drugs for less than 3 months. PBMC-derived RNA was used for the TCR library. Sequencing libraries for TCR beta were prepared with iRepertoire HTBI primers and Arm-PCR of CDR3 regions. TCRdb redid the calling of the multiplex PCR reads with MiXCR, one entry per CDR3 protein. Of 400,000 to 550,000 distinct CDR3 sequences in the sample, around 14% were seen once. These records were also assigned to another study, of T cells in Graves' hyperthyroidism and ophthalmopathy.

The J gene is TRBJ2-1, the V gene TRBV12-3 or TRBV12-4; tentative D call: TRBD2 (6 bases). The input for sequencing was peripheral blood mononuclear cells (PBMCs), taken at new diagnosis, from a patient treated with antithyroid drugs. The sequence came from a woman between 25 and 40 years old with Graves disease. CDR3 DNA sequence: TGTGCCAGCAATTTCGGGAGTGTCAATGAGCAGTTCTTC. Its protein product is CASNFGSVNEQFF.